These 13 T cell receptor beta chains were sequenced from one sample in a study of blood T cell repertoires in COVID-19. Clones were sequenced by immunoSEQ multiplex PCR, and TCRdb holds only the in-frame ones, with some missing. The data contain 200,000 to 250,000 clones, 75% to 90% of them singletons. The sequencing sample was made of peripheral blood. The receptors come from a man aged 30 to 45 with COVID-19, enrolled during active disease.

The chain carries TRBV12-3 or TRBV12-4 and TRBJ2-2, with 7 bases identical to TRBD1. This CDR3 has 13 amino acids. V lost 7 bases, J lost 6 bases, and 5 bases stayed unmatched. The CDR3 here is CASIGTVAGELFF. The CDR3 bases are TGTGCCAGCATCGGGACAGTAGCCGGGGAGCTGTTTTTT.

J is TRBJ2-7 and V is TRBV11-1; 7 bases are shared with TRBD2. The CDR3 contains 15 residues. CDR1 is SGHAT, CDR2 FQDESV, per germline (reference sequence). The V gene end was trimmed by 2 bases and the J gene end by 2 bases; junction bases not matched to a gene: 6. The CDR3 sequence is CASSLSREATYEQYF. As DNA, the CDR3 is TGTGCCAGCAGCTTATCTCGGGAGGCCACCTACGAGCAGTACTTC.

This chain joins TRBV15 and TRBJ2-7, with TRBD1 identical over 10 bases. Per germline, CDR1 LNHNV and CDR2 YYDKDF (reference sequence). Trimming cost V 7 bases and J 5 bases; bases outside gene matches: 8. The CDR3 totals 14 residues. CDR3 coding DNA: TGTGCCACCAACTCGGGACAGGGGACAGACGAGCAGTACTTC. The encoded protein is CATNSGQGTDEQYF.

This rearrangement joins TRBV7-2 to TRBJ2-7, with 9 bases fitting TRBD1. CDR1 is SGHTA and CDR2 is FQGNSA in the germline V gene. CDR3 length: 15 amino acids. V shed 1 base, J shed 2 bases, and the junction held 3 bases outside the gene matches. The CDR3 sequence: CASSLGGQGTYEQYF. Here the CDR3 DNA reads TGTGCCAGCAGCTTAGGGGGACAGGGAACCTACGAGCAGTACTTC.

This chain joins TRBV15 and TRBJ1-2; 7 bases fit TRBD1. Germline CDR1 is LNHNV and CDR2 is YYDKDF (reference sequence). The ends lost 2 bases at V and 5 bases at J; junction bases unmatched: 5. CDR3 length: 14 amino acids. The CDR3 loop is CATSRRTGSYGYTF. CDR3 sequence (DNA): TGTGCCACCAGCAGACGGACAGGTTCTTATGGCTACACCTTC.

The chain joins TRBV5-4 to TRBJ2-1, with D unclear. This CDR3 has 12 amino acids. CDR1 and CDR2 from the germline V gene are SGHNT and YYREEE (reference sequence). The V end was cut by 0 bases, the J end by 7 bases, with 5 bases between. CDR3 DNA: TGTGCCAGCAGCTTGGAATTAAATGAGCAGTTCTTC. Its translation is CASSLELNEQFF.

The chain has TRBV7-9 and TRBJ2-3; no clear D. The germline V and J ends were trimmed by 2 bases and 14 bases, with 14 bases remaining between them. Germline V lookup: CDR1 SEHNR, CDR2 FQNEAQ (reference sequence). The CDR3 runs to 12 residues. The CDR3 is CASSLSDLLWYF. In DNA, the CDR3 is TGTGCCAGCAGCTTAAGTGATCTATTATGGTATTTT. The whole variable domain, remainder taken from reference TRBV7-9 and TRBJ2-3, is DTGVSQNPRHKITKRGQNVTFRCDPISEHNRLYWYRQTLGQGPEFLTYFQNEAQLEKSRLLSDRFSAERPKGSFSTLEIQRTEQGDSAMYLCASSLSDLLWYFGPGTRLTVL.

J is TRBJ1-1 and V is TRBV9, with a tentative D call TRBD1 (6 bases). From germline, CDR1 is SGDLS and CDR2 YYNGEE. This CDR3 is built from 13 residues. The ends were cut back, 3 bases at V and 5 bases at J, with 11 bases in the middle. CDR3 DNA sequence: TGTGCCAGCAGCGCCACAGGGTATACTGAAGCTTTCTTT. This encodes CASSATGYTEAFF.

This clone was detected only once. The V and J genes are TRBV11-3 and TRBJ1-2; D is ambiguous. The CDR3 contains 12 residues. From germline, CDR1 is SGHNT and CDR2 YENEEA. Trimming took off 4 bases at V and 3 bases at J, with 6 bases between the two ends. Written as DNA, the CDR3 is TGTGCCAGCAGCTCGGGTGACTATGGCTACACCTTC. Encoded protein: CASSSGDYGYTF.

The rearrangement uses TRBV28 and TRBJ1-4; D unresolved. In germline, CDR1 is MDHEN, CDR2 SYDVKM. This CDR3 is 12 amino acids long. V gave up 3 bases and J gave up 10 bases, with 9 bases separating them. The chain's CDR3 is CASSFQSTKLFF. In nucleotides, the CDR3 is TGTGCCAGCAGTTTTCAATCTACAAAACTGTTTTTT.

The J gene is TRBJ1-4, the V gene TRBV5-1; TRBD1 might be the D (5 bases). The V end lost 2 bases, the J end lost 0 bases, and 5 bases lay between the germline ends. Germline V CDR1 and CDR2: SGHRS, YFSETQ. The CDR3 covers 14 residues. CDR3 residues: CASSLQATNEKLFF. The CDR3 DNA reads TGCGCCAGCAGCTTACAGGCAACTAATGAAAAACTGTTTTTT.

The V and J genes are TRBV28 and TRBJ2-2; 8 nucleotides align to TRBD1. This CDR3 has 16 residues. J gave up 7 bases and V 6 bases, and 13 bases lay outside the gene matches. Germline CDR1 MDHEN, CDR2 SYDVKM. CDR3 loop: CASRLGTGDWVGELFF. CDR3 in DNA: TGTGCCAGCAGACTAGGGACAGGTGATTGGGTCGGGGAGCTGTTTTTT.

The V and J genes are TRBV9 and TRBJ1-3; tentatively, D is TRBD1 (6 bases). The V end was cut by 0 bases, the J end by 0 bases, with 10 bases between. The CDR3 covers 16 residues. Germline V CDR1 and CDR2: SGDLS, YYNGEE. CDR3: CASSVGLGGSGNTIYF. Here the CDR3 DNA reads TGTGCCAGCAGCGTAGGATTAGGGGGCTCTGGAAACACCATATATTTT.